A single sample is the source of the 5 T cell receptor beta chains below, sequenced in a study of OX40 agonist ivuxolimab in advanced cancers. Data came from immunoSEQ multiplex PCR; TCRdb stores just in-frame clones and leaves some out. The table shows roughly 83,000 clones, with about 89% occurring only once. The specimen was CD4+ or CD8+ T cells sorted from blood, collected in a trial of the OX40 agonist ivuxolimab. These receptors came from an adult with an advanced solid tumor such as melanoma, head and neck, liver or kidney cancer.

The chain has TRBV28 and TRBJ1-5; a possible D gene is TRBD1 (5 bases). The CDR3 has 16 residues. V lost 5 bases, J lost 1 base, and 15 bases lay in between. Looked up from germline, CDR1 is MDHEN and CDR2 is SYDVKM. The CDR3, as DNA: TGTGCCAGCAGTCGAAAGGACATTTTGAGCAATCAGCCCCAGCATTTT. It yields the protein CASSRKDILSNQPQHF.

The chain joins TRBV28 to TRBJ1-2; D uncertain. Between the trimmed V and J ends, which lost 4 bases and 1 base, there was a span of 10 bases. The CDR3 is made up of 14 amino acids. Germline V gives CDR1 MDHEN, CDR2 SYDVKM. As DNA, the CDR3 is TGTGCCAGCAGTTGGGTCATGAGTAACTATGGCTACACCTTC. Amino acid sequence: CASSWVMSNYGYTF.

This clone has just one count. The chain has TRBV15 and TRBJ1-6; possible D gene TRBD1, 5 bases. This CDR3 is built from 13 residues. Per the germline V gene, CDR1 is LNHNV and CDR2 is YYDKDF (reference sequence). The ends were cut back, 8 bases at V and 5 bases at J, with 10 bases in the middle. The CDR3 here is CATRPTDNSPLHF. CDR3 coding DNA: TGTGCCACCCGCCCGACAGATAATTCACCCCTCCACTTT.

The chain carries TRBV12-5 and TRBJ2-3, with 10 bases that match TRBD2. With V trimmed by 3 bases and J by 4 bases, 10 bases remained unmatched. Germline CDR1 is LGHNT and CDR2 is FRNRAP. The CDR3 runs 17 residues. CDR3: CASGLAIRTSGPDTQYF. DNA of the CDR3: TGTGCTAGTGGTTTAGCTATTCGGACTAGCGGCCCAGATACGCAGTATTTT.

This clone has just one count. The chain couples TRBV11-2 to TRBJ2-1; 7 bases are a match to TRBD2. Germline V gene data show CDR1 as SGHAT and CDR2 as FQNNGV. Trimming took 4 bases from V and 7 from J; bases not matched to a gene: 10. CDR3 length: 15 residues. In DNA form, the CDR3 reads TGTGCCAGCAGCTGGATCGGGAGGTTAGGGAATGAGCAGTTCTTC. Protein product: CASSWIGRLGNEQFF.